The text below deals with one TCR beta chain. The CDR3 contains 13 residues. V gave up 2 bases and J gave up 6 bases, with 14 bases separating them. Looked up from germline, CDR1 is GTSNPN and CDR2 is SVGIG (reference sequence). These data are taken from a study of blood T cell repertoires in COVID-19. The overall study: Material from acute and convalescent COVID-19 was sourced from the United States, Italy and Spain. T cells, B-cell-depleted T cells, or PBMCs provided the cDNA or gDNA that served as material.

Authors' processing steps: It was from reference gene primer amplification that nucleated cell counts were estimated. The data were produced by immunoSEQ multiplex PCR, yet TCRdb's version contains in-frame clones alone and is incomplete. From that table come the V and J calls and clone size; the DNA was used to work out D and trimming. The sample includes around 180,000 clones, about 87% of them seen just once. The V and J genes are TRBV30 and TRBJ2-7, with a possible D match to TRBD2 (6 bases). The receptor was derived from a man aged 60-69 years with acute or convalescent COVID-19. Input material: peripheral blood. The CDR3 region has the DNA TGTGCCTGGAGTCTAGCGATCCTTTCCGAGCAGTACTTC. Protein product: CAWSLAILSEQYF.